This is a list of T cell receptor beta chains from one sample in a study of blood T cell repertoires in COVID-19. TCRdb's copy holds only in-frame clones and misses some; the assay was immunoSEQ multiplex PCR. The repertoire holds 90,000 to 120,000 clones, around 80% seen once, with roughly 4% in the top ten. Sequenced input: peripheral blood. Every receptor here comes from a man aged 70 or older with acute or convalescent COVID-19. CDR3s include the opening cysteine and the closing phenylalanine or tryptophan. Fields, in order: J gene, V gene, D gene, clone size, CDR3 protein, CDR3 DNA. The D gene is left open where the match is weak. Clone size appears in some rows only: once, few, many, or a class for an expanded clone.

>TRBJ2-2|TRBV6-6|TRBD1|NA
CASSPGTGTTGELFF
TGTGCCAGCAGCCCCGGGACAGGGACCACCGGGGAGCTGTTTTTT
>TRBJ2-7|TRBV27|NA|NA
CASSLSIGATYEQYF
TGTGCCAGCAGTTTATCGATTGGTGCGACCTACGAGCAGTACTTC
>TRBJ1-6|TRBV4-3|TRBD1|NA
CASSQATRQGQGNSPLHF
TGCGCCAGCAGCCAGGCTACCCGACAGGGCCAAGGTAATTCACCCCTCCACTTT
>TRBJ2-5|TRBV11-1|NA|once
CASSLGVGLQGTQYF
TGTGCCAGCAGCTTAGGGGTGGGGCTCCAGGGAACCCAGTACTTC
>TRBJ2-1|TRBV24-1|TRBD2|NA
CATSDEAGGTNEQFF
TGTGCCACCAGTGATGAAGCGGGGGGGACGAATGAGCAGTTCTTC
>TRBJ1-3|TRBV3-1/TRBV3-2|TRBD1|NA
CASSPQGTGNTIYF
TGTGCCAGCAGTCCACAGGGGACTGGAAACACCATATATTTT
>TRBJ1-1|TRBV7-9|NA|NA
CASSLLWGGSSEAFF
TGTGCCAGCAGCTTACTGTGGGGGGGATCGTCTGAAGCTTTCTTT
>TRBJ1-1|TRBV19|NA|NA
CASSTSLQGKNTEAFF
TGTGCCAGTAGTACCTCCCTTCAGGGAAAGAACACTGAAGCTTTCTTT
>TRBJ1-1|TRBV7-9|NA|NA
CASSFSGMNTEAFF
TGTGCCAGCAGCTTTTCAGGGATGAACACTGAAGCTTTCTTT
>TRBJ2-3|TRBV19|TRBD1|NA
CASSLTGPRTDTQYF
TGTGCCAGTAGTTTGACAGGGCCCCGCACAGATACGCAGTATTTT
>TRBJ2-7|TRBV19|TRBD2|NA
CASSLGTSPEQYF
TGTGCCAGTAGCCTCGGGACTAGTCCCGAGCAGTACTTC
>TRBJ2-3|TRBV4-3|NA|NA
CASSQDSGGYTDTQYF
TGCGCCAGCAGCCAAGACTCAGGGGGGTACACAGATACGCAGTATTTT
>TRBJ1-5|TRBV18|NA|few
CASSLGQSNQPQHF
TGTGCCAGCTCACTGGGGCAAAGCAATCAGCCCCAGCATTTT
>TRBJ1-6|TRBV2|NA|few
CASKDFDNSPLHF
TGTGCCAGCAAAGACTTCGATAATTCACCCCTCCACTTT
>TRBJ2-7|TRBV27|NA|few
CASSLTTGVVRYEQYF
TGTGCCAGCAGTTTAACGACAGGTGTTGTGAGATACGAGCAGTACTTC
>TRBJ2-7|TRBV7-8|NA|NA
CASSIGQLVYEQYF
TGTGCCAGCAGCATCGGACAGCTAGTCTACGAGCAGTACTTC
>TRBJ2-2|TRBV27|TRBD2|NA
CASTPRTSGGLTGELFF
TGTGCCAGCACCCCTAGGACTAGCGGGGGCCTCACCGGGGAGCTGTTTTTT
>TRBJ1-3|TRBV10-3|NA|NA
CAISDSSGNTIYF
TGTGCCATCAGTGACAGCTCTGGAAACACCATATATTTT
>TRBJ1-2|TRBV18|TRBD1|NA
CASSPPTGFDYGYTF
TGTGCCAGCTCACCCCCGACAGGGTTTGACTATGGCTACACCTTC
>TRBJ2-7|TRBV29-1|TRBD1|NA
CSVEGIVGQPAYEQYF
TGCAGCGTTGAAGGTATTGTGGGACAGCCCGCCTACGAGCAGTACTTC
>TRBJ1-4|TRBV4-2|NA|NA
CASSQDPKGPTNEKLFF
TGTGCCAGCAGCCAAGATCCAAAGGGGCCAACTAATGAAAAACTGTTTTTT
>TRBJ2-3|TRBV7-2|TRBD2|NA
CASSLERGRGTDTQYF
TGTGCCAGCAGCTTAGAGCGGGGGCGAGGCACAGATACGCAGTATTTT
>TRBJ2-7|TRBV4-1|TRBD1|few
CASSTGQGYEQYF
TGCGCCAGCAGCACCGGACAGGGATACGAGCAGTACTTC
>TRBJ1-3|TRBV10-3|NA|NA
CAISEVDTIYF
TGTGCCATCAGTGAGGTAGACACCATATATTTT
>TRBJ1-5|TRBV19|TRBD1|NA
CASSMAGGYQPQHF
TGTGCCAGTAGTATGGCAGGGGGTTATCAGCCCCAGCATTTT